This TCR beta chain is drawn from a study of human T cells and chemical hapten exposure. MiXCR, run by TCRdb on the RACE reads, gives a single entry per CDR3 protein. The sample carries about 70,000 distinct CDR3 sequences, 8.5% recorded once. Time point defined: patch test 2, 6 weeks after DPC sensitization. Noted treatment: therapeutic diphenylcyclopropenone sensitization with weekly scalp DPC. This TCR derives from a woman in her 50s with alopecia areata. Some clones in this sample may be carry-over from other donors' samples. The material sequenced was whole blood, taken in connection with sensitization to the hapten diphenylcyclopropenone (DPC).

The CDR3 loop is CASSPRGEVGTEAFF. CDR3 nucleotide sequence: TGCGCCAGCAGCCCCAGGGGAGAAGTAGGCACTGAAGCTTTCTTT. The rearrangement joins TRBV5-1 to TRBJ1-1, with D possibly being TRBD1 (6 bases). The CDR3 loop spans 15 amino acids. Germline V gene lookup returns CDR1 SGHRS and CDR2 YFSETQ. Trimming left V 4 bases short and J 4 bases short, with 17 bases between.